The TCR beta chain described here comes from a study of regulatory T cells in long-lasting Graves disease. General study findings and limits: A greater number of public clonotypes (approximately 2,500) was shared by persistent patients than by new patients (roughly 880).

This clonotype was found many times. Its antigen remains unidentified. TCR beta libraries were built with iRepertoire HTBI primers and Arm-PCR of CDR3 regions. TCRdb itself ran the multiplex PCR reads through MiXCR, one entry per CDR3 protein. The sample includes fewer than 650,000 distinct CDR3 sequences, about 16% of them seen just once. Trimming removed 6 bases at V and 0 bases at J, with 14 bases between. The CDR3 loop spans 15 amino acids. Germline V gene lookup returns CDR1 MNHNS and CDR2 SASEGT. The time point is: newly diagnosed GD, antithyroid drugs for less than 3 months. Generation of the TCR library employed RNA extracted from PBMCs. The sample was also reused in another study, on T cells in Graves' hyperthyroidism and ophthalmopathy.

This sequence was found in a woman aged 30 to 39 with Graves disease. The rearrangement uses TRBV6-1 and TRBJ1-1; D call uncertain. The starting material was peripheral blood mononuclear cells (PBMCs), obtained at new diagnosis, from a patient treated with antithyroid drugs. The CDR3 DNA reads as TGTGCCAGCAGCGTAGGCACCCTAATGAACACTGAAGCTTTCTTT. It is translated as CASSVGTLMNTEAFF.